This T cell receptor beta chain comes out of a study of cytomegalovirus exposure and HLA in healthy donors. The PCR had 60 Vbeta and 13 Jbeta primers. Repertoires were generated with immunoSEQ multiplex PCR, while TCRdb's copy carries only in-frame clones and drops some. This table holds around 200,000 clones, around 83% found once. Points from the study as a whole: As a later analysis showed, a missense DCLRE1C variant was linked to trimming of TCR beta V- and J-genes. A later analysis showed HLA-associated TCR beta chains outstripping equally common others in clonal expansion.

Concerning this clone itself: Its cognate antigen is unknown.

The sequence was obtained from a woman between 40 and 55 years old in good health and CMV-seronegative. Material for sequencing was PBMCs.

The CDR3 protein is CASGLGHNSYEQYF. The DNA of the CDR3 is TGTGCTAGTGGTTTAGGACACAACTCCTACGAGCAGTACTTC. The rearrangement uses TRBV12-5 and TRBJ2-7; TRBD1 might be the D (5 bases). The CDR3 has 14 amino acids. V lost 3 bases and J lost 0, with 9 bases in between. Germline lookup yields CDR1 LGHNT and CDR2 FRNRAP.